What follows is one T cell receptor (beta chain) and its context. Antigen: not known. Described time point: newly diagnosed GD, antithyroid drugs for less than 3 months. Following extraction of RNA from PBMCs, that RNA was used to make the TCR library. In each case, Graves' disease was diagnosed per American Thyroid Association guidelines. Staff took roughly 9.6 milliliters of peripheral blood and put it into EDTA tubes. With iRepertoire HTBI primers and Arm-PCR of CDR3 regions, TCR beta libraries were built. TCRdb fed the multiplex PCR reads into MiXCR, producing one record per CDR3 protein. The sample lists around 250,000 distinct CDR3 sequences, around 18% occurring once. CDR1 SGDLS and CDR2 YYNGEE come from the germline V gene. V was shortened by 0 bases and J by 0 bases, with 6 bases between the two germline ends. This CDR3 is built from 14 residues. This sample is part of a study of regulatory T cells in long-lasting Graves disease. Study-wide results and caveats: Blood alone, not thyroid tissue, was studied. Those with persistent disease had in common more public clonotypes (roughly 3,000) than new patients (about 900).

Sequencing was performed on peripheral blood mononuclear cells (PBMCs), taken at new diagnosis, from a patient treated with antithyroid drugs. This receptor was obtained from a female donor with Graves disease. The V call is TRBV9, the J call TRBJ1-2; D uncertain. The CDR3 nucleotides are TGTGCCAGCAGCGTAGGTGGATCTAACTATGGCTACACCTTC. It specifies CASSVGGSNYGYTF.